These 7 T cell receptor beta chains originate from one sample sequenced in a study of blood T cell repertoires in COVID-19. Some clones are missing from TCRdb's copy, which holds only in-frame ones; the method was immunoSEQ multiplex PCR. This sample yields 25,000 to 30,000 clones, of which about two thirds are seen a single time; roughly 21% belongs to the top ten. Input material: peripheral blood. The receptors originated from a boy aged 2 to 9 with active or convalescent COVID-19.

This clone has a handful of counts. The chain has TRBV6-6 and TRBJ2-7; perhaps TRBD2 as D (5 bases). Germline-derived CDR1 and CDR2 are MNHNY and SVGAGI (reference sequence). The germline V and J ends were trimmed by 8 bases and 1 base, with 12 bases remaining between them. This CDR3 has 13 residues. CDR3 protein: CASRSGDSYEQYF. CDR3 bases: TGTGCCAGCCGCTCCGGGGATTCCTACGAGCAGTACTTC.

In its sample, this clone was seen once. This CDR3 is CASSYLAEVGYTF. The CDR3 DNA reads as TGTGCCAGCAGCTATTTAGCGGAGGTCGGCTACACCTTC. The chain is built from TRBV5-5 and TRBJ1-2; D gene unclear. The CDR3 is 13 residues long. Germline lookup yields CDR1 SGHKS and CDR2 YYEKEE (reference sequence). Trimming shortened V by 3 bases and J by 8 bases, and 14 bases separated the two germline ends. The full variable domain, in which reference TRBV5-5 and TRBJ1-2 provide the parts outside the CDR3, is DAGVTQSPTHLIKTRGQQVTLRCSPISGHKSVSWYQQVLGQGPQFIFQYYEKEERGRGNFPDRFSARQFPNYSSELNVNALLLGDSALYLCASSYLAEVGYTFGSGTRLTVV.

The chain is built from TRBV5-1 and TRBJ2-2; 9 bases map to TRBD1. The ends lost 4 bases at V and 6 bases at J; junction bases unmatched: 10. The CDR3 contains 16 residues. Germline loops: CDR1 SGHRS, CDR2 YFSETQ. The CDR3 protein is CASSPGTGLGSGELFF. CDR3 nucleotides: TGCGCCAGCAGCCCCGGGACAGGGCTGGGATCCGGGGAGCTGTTTTTT.

V is TRBV19 and J is TRBJ1-4, with TRBD1 as a possible D gene (5 bases). The CDR3 consists of 15 residues. The V gene lost 1 base and the J gene lost 8 bases, with 14 bases spanning the gap. Germline-derived CDR1 and CDR2 are LNHDA and SQIVND (reference sequence). The CDR3 bases are TGTGCCAGTAGTATAGTTCGGGGGATTGGAGAAAAACTGTTTTTT. Translation: CASSIVRGIGEKLFF.

The chain has TRBV9 and TRBJ2-2; D remains unclear. The CDR3 has 15 amino acids. Trimming stripped 0 bases from V and 0 bases from J, with 6 bases between. Germline lookup yields CDR1 SGDLS and CDR2 YYNGEE. The CDR3 nucleotides are TGTGCCAGCAGCGTAGAACTTCCGAACACCGGGGAGCTGTTTTTT. The encoded protein is CASSVELPNTGELFF.

J is TRBJ1-4 and V is TRBV5-1; possible D gene TRBD1, 6 bases. The CDR3 is 14 residues long. CDR1 and CDR2 (germline): SGHRS, YFSETQ. Between the trimmed V and J ends, which lost 0 bases and 6 bases, there was a span of 9 bases. This chain's CDR3 is CASSLGAGDEKLFF. The CDR3, as DNA: TGCGCCAGCAGCTTGGGGGCAGGGGATGAAAAACTGTTTTTT.

The chain recombines TRBV10-3 with TRBJ1-1; D gene ambiguous. Germline V CDR1 and CDR2: ENHRY, SYGVKD. This CDR3 is built from 13 residues. The V end lost 0 bases, the J end lost 5 bases, and 7 bases lay between the germline ends. In nucleotides, the CDR3 is TGTGCCATCAGTGAGTCGAGATTGACTGAAGCTTTCTTT. This encodes CAISESRLTEAFF.